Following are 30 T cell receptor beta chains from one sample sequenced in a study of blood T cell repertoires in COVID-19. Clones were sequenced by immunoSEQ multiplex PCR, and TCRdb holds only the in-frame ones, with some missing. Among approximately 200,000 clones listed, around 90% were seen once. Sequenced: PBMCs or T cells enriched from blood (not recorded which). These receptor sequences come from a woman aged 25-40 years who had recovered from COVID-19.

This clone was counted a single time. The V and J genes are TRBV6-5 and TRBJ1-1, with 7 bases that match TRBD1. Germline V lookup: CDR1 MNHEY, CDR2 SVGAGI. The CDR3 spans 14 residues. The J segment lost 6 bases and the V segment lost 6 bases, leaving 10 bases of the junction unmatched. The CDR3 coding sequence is TGTGCCAGCAGATTAGGGGGCGCAAAGGCTGAAGCTTTCTTT. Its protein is CASRLGGAKAEAFF.

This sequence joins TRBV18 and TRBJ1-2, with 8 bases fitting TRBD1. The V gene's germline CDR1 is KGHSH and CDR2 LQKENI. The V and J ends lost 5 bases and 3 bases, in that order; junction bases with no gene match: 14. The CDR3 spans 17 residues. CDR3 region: CASSSKIPGGEDYGYTF. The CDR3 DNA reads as TGTGCCAGCTCATCGAAAATTCCAGGGGGCGAAGACTATGGCTACACCTTC.

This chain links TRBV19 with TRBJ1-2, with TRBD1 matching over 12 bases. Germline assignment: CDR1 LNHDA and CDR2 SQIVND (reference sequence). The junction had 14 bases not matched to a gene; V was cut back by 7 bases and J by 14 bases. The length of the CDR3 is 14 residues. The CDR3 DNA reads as TGTGCCAGTAATAGAGTTCGCCGGGACAGGGGGCTGACCTTC. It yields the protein CASNRVRRDRGLTF. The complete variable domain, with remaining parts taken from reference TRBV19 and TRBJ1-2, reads DGGITQSPKYLFRKEGQNVTLSCEQNLNHDAMYWYRQDPGQGLRLIYYSQIVNDFQKGDIAEGYSVSREKKESFPLTVTSAQKNPTAFYLCASNRVRRDRGLTFGSGTRLTVV.

CDR3 residues: CASGLVLSARNHEQFF. Written as DNA, the CDR3 is TGTGCTAGTGGTTTGGTACTATCAGCCCGAAACCATGAGCAGTTCTTC. The genes are TRBV12-5 and TRBJ2-1; D is ambiguous. CDR1 and CDR2 from the germline V gene are LGHNT and FRNRAP. This CDR3 is built from 16 residues. V was pared by 0 bases and J by 8 bases, with 17 bases between.

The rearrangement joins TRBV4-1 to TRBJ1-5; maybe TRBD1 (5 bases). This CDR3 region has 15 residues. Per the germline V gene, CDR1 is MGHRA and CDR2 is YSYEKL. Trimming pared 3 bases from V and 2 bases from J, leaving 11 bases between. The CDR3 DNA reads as TGCGCCAGCAGCCAGGACACAGCCCGCAATCAGCCCCAGCATTTT. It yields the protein CASSQDTARNQPQHF.

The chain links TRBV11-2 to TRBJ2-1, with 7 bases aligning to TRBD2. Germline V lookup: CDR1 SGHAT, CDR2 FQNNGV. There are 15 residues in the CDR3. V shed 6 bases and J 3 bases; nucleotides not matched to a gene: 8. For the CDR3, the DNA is TGTGCCAGCAGTCTTCTAGCGGACTTCTACAATGAGCAGTTCTTC. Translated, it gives CASSLLADFYNEQFF.

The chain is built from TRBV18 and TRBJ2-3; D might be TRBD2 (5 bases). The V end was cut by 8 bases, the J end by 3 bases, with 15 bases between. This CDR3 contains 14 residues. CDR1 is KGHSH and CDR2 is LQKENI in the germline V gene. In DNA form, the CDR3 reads TGTGCCAGCCGGAGAGGGATACTAACAGATACGCAGTATTTT. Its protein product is CASRRGILTDTQYF.

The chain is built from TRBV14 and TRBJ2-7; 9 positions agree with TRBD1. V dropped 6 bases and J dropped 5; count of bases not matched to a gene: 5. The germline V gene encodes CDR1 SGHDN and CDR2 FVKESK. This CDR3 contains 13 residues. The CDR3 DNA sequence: TGTGCCAGCAGGCCACAGGGGGCCGACGAGCAGTACTTC. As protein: CASRPQGADEQYF.

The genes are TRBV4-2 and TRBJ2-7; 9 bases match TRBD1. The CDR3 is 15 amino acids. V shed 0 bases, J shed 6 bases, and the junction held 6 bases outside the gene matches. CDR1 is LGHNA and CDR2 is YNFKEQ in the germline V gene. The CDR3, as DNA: TGTGCCAGCAGCCAAGATGGGACAGGGAGAGGCGAGCAGTACTTC. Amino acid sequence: CASSQDGTGRGEQYF.

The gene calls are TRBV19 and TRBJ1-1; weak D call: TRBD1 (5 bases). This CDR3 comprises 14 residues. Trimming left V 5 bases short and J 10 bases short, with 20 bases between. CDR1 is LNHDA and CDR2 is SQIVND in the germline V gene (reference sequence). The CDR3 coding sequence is TGTGCCAGTAGTCTCGGGACTCCCGGGGTGTTAGCTTTCTTT. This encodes CASSLGTPGVLAFF.

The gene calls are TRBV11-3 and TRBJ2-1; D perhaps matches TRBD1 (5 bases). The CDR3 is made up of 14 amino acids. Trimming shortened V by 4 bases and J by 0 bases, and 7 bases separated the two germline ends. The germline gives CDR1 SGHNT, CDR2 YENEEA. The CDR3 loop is CASSSDSSYNEQFF. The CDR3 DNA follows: TGTGCCAGCAGCTCCGACAGCTCCTACAATGAGCAGTTCTTC.

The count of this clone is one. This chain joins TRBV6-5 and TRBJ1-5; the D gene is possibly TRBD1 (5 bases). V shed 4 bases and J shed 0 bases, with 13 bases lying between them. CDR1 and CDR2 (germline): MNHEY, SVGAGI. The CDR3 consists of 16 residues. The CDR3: CASSSGSGYSNQPQHF. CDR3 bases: TGTGCCAGCAGTTCTGGCTCAGGGTATAGCAATCAGCCCCAGCATTTT.

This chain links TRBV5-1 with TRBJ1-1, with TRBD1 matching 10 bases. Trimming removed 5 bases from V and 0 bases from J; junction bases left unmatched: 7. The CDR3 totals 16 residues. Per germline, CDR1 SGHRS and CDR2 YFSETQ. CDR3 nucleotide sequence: TGCGCCAGCAGAGCGGGACAGGGGATCATGAACACTGAAGCTTTCTTT. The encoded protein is CASRAGQGIMNTEAFF.

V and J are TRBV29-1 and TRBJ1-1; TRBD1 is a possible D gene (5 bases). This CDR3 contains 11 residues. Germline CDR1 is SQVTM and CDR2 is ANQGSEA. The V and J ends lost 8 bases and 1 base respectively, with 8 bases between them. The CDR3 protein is CSFGGNTEAFF. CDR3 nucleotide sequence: TGCAGCTTCGGGGGGAACACTGAAGCTTTCTTT.

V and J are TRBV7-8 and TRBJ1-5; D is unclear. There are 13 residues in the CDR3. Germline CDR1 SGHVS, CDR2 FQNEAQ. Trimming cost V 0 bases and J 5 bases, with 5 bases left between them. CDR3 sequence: CASSLAEDQPQHF. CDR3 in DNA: TGTGCCAGCAGCTTAGCGGAGGATCAGCCCCAGCATTTT.

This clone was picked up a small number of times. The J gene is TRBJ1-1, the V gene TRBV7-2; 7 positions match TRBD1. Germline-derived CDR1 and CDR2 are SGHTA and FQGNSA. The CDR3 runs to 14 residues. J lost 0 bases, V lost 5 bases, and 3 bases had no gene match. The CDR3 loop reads CASSPRGMNTEAFF. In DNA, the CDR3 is TGTGCCAGCAGCCCCAGGGGGATGAACACTGAAGCTTTCTTT.

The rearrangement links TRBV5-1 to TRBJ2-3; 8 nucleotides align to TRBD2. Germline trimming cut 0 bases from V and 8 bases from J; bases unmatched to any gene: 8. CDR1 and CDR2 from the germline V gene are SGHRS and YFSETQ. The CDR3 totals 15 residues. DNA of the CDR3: TGCGCCAGCAGCTTGGCGGGAGGGATTGCAGGTACGCAGTATTTT. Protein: CASSLAGGIAGTQYF.

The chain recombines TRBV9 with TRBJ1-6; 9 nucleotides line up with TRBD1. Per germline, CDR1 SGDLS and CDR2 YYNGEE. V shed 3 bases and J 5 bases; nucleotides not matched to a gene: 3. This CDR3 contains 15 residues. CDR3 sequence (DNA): TGTGCCAGCAGCGCCTGGGACAGGGATAATTCACCCCTCCACTTT. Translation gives CASSAWDRDNSPLHF.

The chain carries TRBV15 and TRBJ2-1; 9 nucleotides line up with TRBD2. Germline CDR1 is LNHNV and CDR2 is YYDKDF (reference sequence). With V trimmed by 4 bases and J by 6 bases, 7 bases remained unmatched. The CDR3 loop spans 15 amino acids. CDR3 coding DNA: TGTGCCACCAGCAACGGACTAGCGATTAGCAATGAGCAGTTCTTC. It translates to CATSNGLAISNEQFF.

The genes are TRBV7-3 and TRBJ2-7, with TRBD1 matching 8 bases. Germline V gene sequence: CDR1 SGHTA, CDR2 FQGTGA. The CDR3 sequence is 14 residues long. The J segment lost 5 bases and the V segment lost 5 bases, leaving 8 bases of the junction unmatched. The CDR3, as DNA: TGTGCCAGCAGCACGGGGACAGGACCCCACGAGCAGTACTTC. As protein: CASSTGTGPHEQYF.

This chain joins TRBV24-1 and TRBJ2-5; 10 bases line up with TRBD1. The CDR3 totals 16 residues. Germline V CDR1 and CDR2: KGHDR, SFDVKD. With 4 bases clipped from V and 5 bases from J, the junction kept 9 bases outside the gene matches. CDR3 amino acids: CATSDPGTGVGETQYF. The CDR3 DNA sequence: TGTGCCACCAGTGACCCCGGGACAGGGGTGGGGGAGACCCAGTACTTC.

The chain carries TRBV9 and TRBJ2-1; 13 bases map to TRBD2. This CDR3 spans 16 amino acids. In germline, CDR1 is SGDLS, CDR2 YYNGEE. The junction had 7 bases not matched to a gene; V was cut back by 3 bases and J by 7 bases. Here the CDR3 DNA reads TGTGCCAGCAGCGCCCCGGGACTAGCGGGATCGAATGAGCAGTTCTTC. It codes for CASSAPGLAGSNEQFF. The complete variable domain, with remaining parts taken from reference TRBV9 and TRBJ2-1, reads DSGVTQTPKHLITATGQRVTLRCSPRSGDLSVYWYQQSLDQGLQFLIQYYNGEERAKGNILERFSAQQFPDLHSELNLSSLELGDSALYFCASSAPGLAGSNEQFFGPGTRLTVL.

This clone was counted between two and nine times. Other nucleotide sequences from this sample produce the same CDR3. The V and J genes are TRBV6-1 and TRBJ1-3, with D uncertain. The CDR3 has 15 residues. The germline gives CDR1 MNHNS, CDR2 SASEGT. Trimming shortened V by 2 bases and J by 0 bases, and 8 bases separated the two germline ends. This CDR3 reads CASSESPSSGNTIYF. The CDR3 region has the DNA TGTGCCAGCAGTGAATCTCCGTCCTCTGGAAACACCATATATTTT.

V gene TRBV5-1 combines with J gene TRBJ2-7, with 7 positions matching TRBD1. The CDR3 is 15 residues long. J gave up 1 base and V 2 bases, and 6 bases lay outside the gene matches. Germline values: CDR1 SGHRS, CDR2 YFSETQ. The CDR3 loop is CASSLTRTGSYEQYF. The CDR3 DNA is TGCGCCAGCAGCTTAACTCGGACAGGTTCCTACGAGCAGTACTTC.

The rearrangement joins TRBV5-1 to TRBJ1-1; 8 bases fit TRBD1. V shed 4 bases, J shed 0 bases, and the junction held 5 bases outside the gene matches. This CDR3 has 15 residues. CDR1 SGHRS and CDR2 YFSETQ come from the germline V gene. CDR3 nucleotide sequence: TGCGCCAGCAGCGGGACGACAGGGGTGAACACTGAAGCTTTCTTT. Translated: CASSGTTGVNTEAFF. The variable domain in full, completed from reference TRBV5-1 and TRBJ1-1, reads KAGVTQTPRYLIKTRGQQVTLSCSPISGHRSVSWYQQTPGQGLQFLFEYFSETQRNKGNFPGRFSGRQFSNSRSEMNVSTLELGDSALYLCASSGTTGVNTEAFFGQGTRLTVV.

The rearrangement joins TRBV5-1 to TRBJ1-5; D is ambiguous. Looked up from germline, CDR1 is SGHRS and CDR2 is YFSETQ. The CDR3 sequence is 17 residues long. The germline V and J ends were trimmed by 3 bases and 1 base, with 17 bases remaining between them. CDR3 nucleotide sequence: TGCGCCAGCAGCTCTGCGGCTCAGTTGAGGAGCAATCAGCCCCAGCATTTT. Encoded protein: CASSSAAQLRSNQPQHF.

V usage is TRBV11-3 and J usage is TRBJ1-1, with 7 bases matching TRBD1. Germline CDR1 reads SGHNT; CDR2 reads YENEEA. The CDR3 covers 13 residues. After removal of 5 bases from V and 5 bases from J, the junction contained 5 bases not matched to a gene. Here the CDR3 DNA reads TGTGCCAGCAGCCACGACAGGGAAACTGAAGCTTTCTTT. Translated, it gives CASSHDRETEAFF. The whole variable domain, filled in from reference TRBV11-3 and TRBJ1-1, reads EAGVVQSPRYKIIEKKQPVAFWCNPISGHNTLYWYLQNLGQGPELLIRYENEEAVDDSQLPKDRFSAERLKGVDSTLKIQPAELGDSAVYLCASSHDRETEAFFGQGTRLTVV.

The CDR3 region is CASSWGQGDGYTF. The CDR3 nucleotides read TGTGCCAGCAGTTGGGGACAGGGAGATGGCTACACCTTC. V gene TRBV7-2 combines with J gene TRBJ1-2, with 9 bases lining up with TRBD1. In germline, CDR1 is SGHTA, CDR2 FQGNSA. CDR3 length equals 13 residues. Unmatched junction bases numbered 5, after V lost 6 bases and J lost 6 bases.

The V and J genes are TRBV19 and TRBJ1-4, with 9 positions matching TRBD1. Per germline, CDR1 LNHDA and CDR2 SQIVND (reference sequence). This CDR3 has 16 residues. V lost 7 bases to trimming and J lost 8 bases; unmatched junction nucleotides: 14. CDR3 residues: CASTSVPGQGGEKLFF. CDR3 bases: TGTGCCAGTACCTCAGTACCGGGACAGGGAGGCGAAAAACTGTTTTTT. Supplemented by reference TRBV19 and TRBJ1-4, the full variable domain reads DGGITQSPKYLFRKEGQNVTLSCEQNLNHDAMYWYRQDPGQGLRLIYYSQIVNDFQKGDIAEGYSVSREKKESFPLTVTSAQKNPTAFYLCASTSVPGQGGEKLFFGSGTQLSVL.

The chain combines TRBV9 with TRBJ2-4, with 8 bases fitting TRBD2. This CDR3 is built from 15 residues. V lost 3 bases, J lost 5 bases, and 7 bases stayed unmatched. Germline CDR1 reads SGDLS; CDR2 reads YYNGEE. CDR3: CASSESGGFQNIQYF. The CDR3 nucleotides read TGTGCCAGCAGCGAGAGCGGGGGCTTCCAAAACATTCAGTACTTC.